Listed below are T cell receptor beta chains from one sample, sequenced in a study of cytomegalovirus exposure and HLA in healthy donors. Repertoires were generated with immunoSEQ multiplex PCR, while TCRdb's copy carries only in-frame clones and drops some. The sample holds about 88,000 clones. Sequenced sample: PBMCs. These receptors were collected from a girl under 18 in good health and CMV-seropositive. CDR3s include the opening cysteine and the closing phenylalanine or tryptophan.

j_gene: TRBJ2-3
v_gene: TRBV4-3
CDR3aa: CASSQDWTRTGDYTDTQYF

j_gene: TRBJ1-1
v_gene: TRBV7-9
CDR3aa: CASSYKTGGITEAFF

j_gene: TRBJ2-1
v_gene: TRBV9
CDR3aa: CASSPRDREFSNEQFF

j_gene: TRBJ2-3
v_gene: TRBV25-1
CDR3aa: CASSVRGRGSTDTQYF

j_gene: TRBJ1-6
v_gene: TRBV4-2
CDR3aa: CASSQAYQGHNSPLHF

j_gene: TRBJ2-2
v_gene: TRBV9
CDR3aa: CASSVYGTGGFTGELFF

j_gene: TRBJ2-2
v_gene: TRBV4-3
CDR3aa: CASSQVLTGDRPGELFF

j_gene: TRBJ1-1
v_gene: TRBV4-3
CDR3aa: CASSQVGVAEAFF

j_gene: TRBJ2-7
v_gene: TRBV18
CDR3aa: CASSGLTGSGEQYF

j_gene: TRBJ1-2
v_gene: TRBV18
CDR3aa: CASSLGDGYGYTF

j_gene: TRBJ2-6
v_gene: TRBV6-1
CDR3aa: CASSEDNGDYSGANVLTF

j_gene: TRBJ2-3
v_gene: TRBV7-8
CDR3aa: CASSIDRITDTQYF

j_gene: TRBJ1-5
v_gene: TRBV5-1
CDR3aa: CASSLHDSSNQPQHF

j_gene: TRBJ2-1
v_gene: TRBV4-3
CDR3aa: CASSLQRGLAYNEQFF

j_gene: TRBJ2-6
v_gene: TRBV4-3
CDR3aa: CASSHLDSPSGANVLTF

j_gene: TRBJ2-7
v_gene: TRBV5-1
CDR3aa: CASSPKAGGFSYEQYF

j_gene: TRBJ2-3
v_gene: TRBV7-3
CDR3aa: CASSPQSGGSLTDTQYF

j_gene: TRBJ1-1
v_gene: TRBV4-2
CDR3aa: CASSPGIDTEAFF

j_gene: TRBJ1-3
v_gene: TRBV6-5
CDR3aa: CASRMTGVGRNTIYF

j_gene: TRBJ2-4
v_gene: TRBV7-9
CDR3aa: CASSFWEWGDIQYF

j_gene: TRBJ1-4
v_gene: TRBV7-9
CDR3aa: CASSPPTGSHNEKLFF

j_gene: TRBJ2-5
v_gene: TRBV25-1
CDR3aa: CASSGGLVTETQYF

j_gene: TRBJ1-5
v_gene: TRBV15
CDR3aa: CATSGEPTGGSQPQHF

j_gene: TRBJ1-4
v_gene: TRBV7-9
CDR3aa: CASSSAGEEEKLFF

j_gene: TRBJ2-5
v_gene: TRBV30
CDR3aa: CAYITGGQETQYF

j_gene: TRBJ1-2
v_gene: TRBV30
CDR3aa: CALGRGYIVGTVGYTF

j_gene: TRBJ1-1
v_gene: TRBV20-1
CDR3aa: CSAYFDTEAFF

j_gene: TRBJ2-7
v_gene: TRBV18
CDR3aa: CASSRGRDSYEQYF

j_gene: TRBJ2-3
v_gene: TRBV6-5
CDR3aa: CASSYGGDQGDTQYF

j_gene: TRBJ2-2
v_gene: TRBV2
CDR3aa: CASTAGWANTGELFF

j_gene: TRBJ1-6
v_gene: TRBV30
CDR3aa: CAWSSGRASPLPF

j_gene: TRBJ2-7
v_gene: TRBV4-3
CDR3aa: CASSQDLGGGSYEQYF

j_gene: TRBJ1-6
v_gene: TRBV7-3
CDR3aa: CASSLISGGNSPLHF

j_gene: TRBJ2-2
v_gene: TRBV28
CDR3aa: CASSNSAMAGSTGELFF

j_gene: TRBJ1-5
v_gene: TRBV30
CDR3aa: CAWSAGSNQPQHF

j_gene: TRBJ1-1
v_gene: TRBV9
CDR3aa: CASSEGTGDTEAFF

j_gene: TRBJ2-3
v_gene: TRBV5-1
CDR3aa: CASSRDRSTDTQYF

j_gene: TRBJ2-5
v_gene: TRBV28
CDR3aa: CASSLRTPPPETQYF

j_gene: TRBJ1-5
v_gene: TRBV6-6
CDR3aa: CASTRLKGNRVQPQHF

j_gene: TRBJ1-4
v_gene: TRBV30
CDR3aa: CAWRAQANLKEKLFF

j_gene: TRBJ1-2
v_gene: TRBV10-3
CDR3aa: CAILMWSGLNYGYTF

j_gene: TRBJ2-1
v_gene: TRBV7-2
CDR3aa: CASSLDREYEQFF

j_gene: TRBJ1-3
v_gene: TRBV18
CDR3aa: CASSPGVLSGNTIYF

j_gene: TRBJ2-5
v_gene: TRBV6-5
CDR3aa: CASSNAGDQETQYF

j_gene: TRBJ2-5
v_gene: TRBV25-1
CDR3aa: CASSEKRQESQETQYF

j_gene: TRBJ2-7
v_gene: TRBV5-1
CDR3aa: CASSLDRAYEQYF

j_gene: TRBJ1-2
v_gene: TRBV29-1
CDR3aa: CSVEPDKYGYTF

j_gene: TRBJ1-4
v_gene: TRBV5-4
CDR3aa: CASSLDPGTQKLFF

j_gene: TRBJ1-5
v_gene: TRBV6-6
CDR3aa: CASSPTVQPQHF

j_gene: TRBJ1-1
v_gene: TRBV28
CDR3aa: CASSLYWDRGNTEAFF

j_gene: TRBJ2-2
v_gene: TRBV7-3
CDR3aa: CASSPNTGELFF

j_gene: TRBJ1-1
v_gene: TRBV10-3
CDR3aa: CAISQGYTEAFF

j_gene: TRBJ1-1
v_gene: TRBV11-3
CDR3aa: CASSLGPGTEAFF

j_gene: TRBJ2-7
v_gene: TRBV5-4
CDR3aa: CASSLGISSYEQYF

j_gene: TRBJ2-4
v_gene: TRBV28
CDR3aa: CASRSPGTRFGDIQYF

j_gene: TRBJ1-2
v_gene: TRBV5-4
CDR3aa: CASSLGSGDGYTF

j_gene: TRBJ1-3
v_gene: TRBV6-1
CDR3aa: CASSGGTGPVGNNIYF

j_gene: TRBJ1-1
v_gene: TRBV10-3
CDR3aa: CAIRQVNTEAFF

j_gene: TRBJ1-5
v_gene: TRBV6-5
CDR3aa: CASSRDSNQPQHF